A selection of T cell receptor beta chains follows, all from one sample in a study of shared clonotypes between healthy human individuals. The method was immunoSEQ multiplex PCR; TCRdb's version includes in-frame clones alone and lacks a portion of them. The sample lists roughly 590,000 clones, nearly 97% occurring once. Sequencing was done on a sample of naive CD8+ T cells sorted from blood. The receptors stem from a woman under 40 in good health. Both conserved end residues are trimmed from each CDR3. Fields, in order: V gene, J gene, CDR3 protein.

>TRBV4-1|TRBJ2-1
ASSPRDPIGEQF
>TRBV19|TRBJ1-1
ASSAWTAKLDEAF
>TRBV29-1|TRBJ2-7
SVGTGDSYEQY
>TRBV5-5|TRBJ2-7
ASSGTATYEQY
>TRBV5-1|TRBJ2-1
ASSLTDPLTGNEQF
>TRBV20-1|TRBJ2-7
SARTSVEQY
>TRBV27|TRBJ2-7
ASSPRTGYEQY
>TRBV15|TRBJ2-7
ATSRATGFTHEQY
>TRBV11-2|TRBJ2-5
ASSLTGDGWDMETQY
>TRBV27|TRBJ1-1
ASSLRGPGGTEAF
>TRBV7-2|TRBJ1-2
ASSYREGPNYGYT
>TRBV15|TRBJ1-4
ATLKTGPPYGEKLF
>TRBV11-2|TRBJ2-7
ASSRRSSYEQY
>TRBV30|TRBJ1-2
AKGPGTGSYGYT
>TRBV27|TRBJ2-2
ASSSGQGLLGELF
>TRBV28|TRBJ1-3
ASRGTGSGSGNTIY
>TRBV5-6|TRBJ2-2
ASSPRLAENTGELF
>TRBV2|TRBJ2-7
ASSWVTAYEQY
>TRBV28|TRBJ2-2
ASSSEGGYPTGELF
>TRBV19|TRBJ1-3
ASRTDPGNTIY